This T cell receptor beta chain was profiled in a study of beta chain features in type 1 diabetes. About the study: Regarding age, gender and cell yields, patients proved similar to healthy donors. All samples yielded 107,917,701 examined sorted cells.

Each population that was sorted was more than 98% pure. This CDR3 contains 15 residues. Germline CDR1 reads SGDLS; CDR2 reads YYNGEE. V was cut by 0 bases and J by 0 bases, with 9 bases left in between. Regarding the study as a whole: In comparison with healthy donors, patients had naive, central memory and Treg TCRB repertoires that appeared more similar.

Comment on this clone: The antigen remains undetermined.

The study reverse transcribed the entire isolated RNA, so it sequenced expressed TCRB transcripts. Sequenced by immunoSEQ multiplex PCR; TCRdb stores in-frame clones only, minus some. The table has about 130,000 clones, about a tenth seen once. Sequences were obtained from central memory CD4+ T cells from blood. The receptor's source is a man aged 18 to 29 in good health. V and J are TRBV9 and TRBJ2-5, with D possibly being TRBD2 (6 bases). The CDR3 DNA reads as TGTGCCAGCAGCGTAGGGCGGGGTAACCAAGAGACCCAGTACTTC. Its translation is CASSVGRGNQETQYF.